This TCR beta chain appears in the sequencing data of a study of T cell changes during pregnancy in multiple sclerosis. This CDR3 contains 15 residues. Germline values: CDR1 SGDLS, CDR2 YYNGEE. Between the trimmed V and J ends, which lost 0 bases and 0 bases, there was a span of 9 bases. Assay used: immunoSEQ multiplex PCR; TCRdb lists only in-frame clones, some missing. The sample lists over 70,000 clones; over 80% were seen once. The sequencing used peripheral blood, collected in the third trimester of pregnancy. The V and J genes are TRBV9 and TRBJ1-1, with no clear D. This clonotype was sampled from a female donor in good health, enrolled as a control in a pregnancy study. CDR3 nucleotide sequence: TGTGCCAGCAGCGTAGACGAGAGATTGAACACTGAAGCTTTCTTT. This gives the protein CASSVDERLNTEAFF. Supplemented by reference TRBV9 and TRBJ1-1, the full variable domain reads DSGVTQTPKHLITATGQRVTLRCSPRSGDLSVYWYQQSLDQGLQFLIQYYNGEERAKGNILERFSAQQFPDLHSELNLSSLELGDSALYFCASSVDERLNTEAFFGQGTRLTVV.